This T cell receptor beta chain stems from a study of blood T cell repertoires in COVID-19. Overall study context: From the United States, Italy and Spain came samples of acute and convalescent COVID-19.

As handled by the study authors: Nucleated cell number was recorded as an estimate derived from reference gene primer amplification. The data were produced by immunoSEQ multiplex PCR, yet TCRdb's version contains in-frame clones alone and is incomplete. V, J and clone size are taken as reported in that table, and D and trimming were inferred from the DNA itself. The top ten clones hold nearly 2% of a sample with around 270,000 clones, about 86% of them seen once. The CDR3 is 15 amino acids. CDR1 and CDR2 (germline): MNHEY, SVGEGT. The J segment lost 6 bases and the V segment lost 6 bases, leaving 8 bases of the junction unmatched.

The TCR sequence derives from a man aged 30 to 45 with active or convalescent COVID-19. V is TRBV6-2 or TRBV6-3 and J is TRBJ1-4; 9 bases agree with TRBD1. Sequencing used peripheral blood. The CDR3 nucleotides read TGTGCCAGCAGCCCTACAGGGGGCTATTATGAAAAACTGTTTTTT. It codes for CASSPTGGYYEKLFF.